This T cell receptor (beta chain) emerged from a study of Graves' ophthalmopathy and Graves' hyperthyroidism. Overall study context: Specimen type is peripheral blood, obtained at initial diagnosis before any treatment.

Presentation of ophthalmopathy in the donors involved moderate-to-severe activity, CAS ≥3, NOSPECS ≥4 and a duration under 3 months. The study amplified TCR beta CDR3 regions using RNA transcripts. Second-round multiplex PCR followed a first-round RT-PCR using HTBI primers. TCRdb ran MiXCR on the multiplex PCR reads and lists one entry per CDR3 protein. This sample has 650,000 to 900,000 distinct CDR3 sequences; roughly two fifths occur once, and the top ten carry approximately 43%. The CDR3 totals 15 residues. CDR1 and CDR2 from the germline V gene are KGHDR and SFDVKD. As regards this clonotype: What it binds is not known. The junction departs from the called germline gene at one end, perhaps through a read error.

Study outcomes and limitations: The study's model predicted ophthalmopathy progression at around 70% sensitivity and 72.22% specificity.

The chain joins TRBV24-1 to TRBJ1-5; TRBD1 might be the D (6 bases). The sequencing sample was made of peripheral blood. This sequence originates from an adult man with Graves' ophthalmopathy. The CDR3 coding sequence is TGTGCCAGCAGTTACCTTACAGGGTCGGATCAGCCCCAGCATTTT. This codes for CASSYLTGSDQPQHF.